The 11 T cell receptor beta chains listed next were all sequenced from one sample in a study of blood T cell repertoires in COVID-19. This table comes from immunoSEQ multiplex PCR, and its TCRdb copy is limited to in-frame clones, with some not included. The sample includes 250,000 to 300,000 clones, nearly 90% of them seen just once. Material for sequencing was peripheral blood. The receptors derive from a woman aged 35 to 49 who had recovered from COVID-19.

Points on this clone: This sample includes further DNA sequences coding for the same CDR3. The J gene is TRBJ1-1, the V gene TRBV7-9, with 7 nucleotides matching TRBD1. V lost 1 base, J lost 1 base, and 3 bases stayed unmatched. From germline, CDR1 is SEHNR and CDR2 FQNEAQ (reference sequence). The CDR3 is 15 amino acids. This chain's CDR3 is CASSLGQGGNTEAFF. CDR3 bases: TGTGCCAGCAGCTTAGGACAGGGAGGGAACACTGAAGCTTTCTTT.

With regard to this clone: One end of the junction is discordant with germline, which a read error may explain. The gene calls are TRBV4-1 and TRBJ1-4; no firm D call. The CDR3 has 14 residues. CDR1 is MGHRA and CDR2 is YSYEKL in the germline V gene. The CDR3 sequence is CASSQDPTGSPPGF. The CDR3 bases are TGCGCCAGCAGCCAAGATCCAACGGGGTCACCACCCGGTTTT.

J is TRBJ2-3 and V is TRBV14, with 9 bases lining up with TRBD2. The CDR3 runs 19 residues. The germline gives CDR1 SGHDN, CDR2 FVKESK. V lost 0 bases and J lost 0; bases outside the gene matches: 10. CDR3 in amino acids: CASSQDFGSGRSSTDTQYF. CDR3 bases: TGTGCCAGCAGCCAAGATTTTGGTAGCGGGAGATCTAGCACAGATACGCAGTATTTT.

The genes are TRBV18 and TRBJ2-5; perhaps TRBD2 as D (6 bases). With 6 bases removed from V and 1 base from J, the gap between germline ends came to 12 bases. Per the germline V gene, CDR1 is KGHSH and CDR2 is LQKENI. The CDR3 runs to 14 residues. DNA of the CDR3: TGTGCCAGCTCGCGGCGGGAATCCCAAGAGACCCAGTACTTC. Protein sequence: CASSRRESQETQYF.

This chain uses TRBV28 with TRBJ1-5; unclear D gene. There are 14 residues in the CDR3. The germline gives CDR1 MDHEN, CDR2 SYDVKM. With 5 bases removed from V and 5 bases from J, the gap between germline ends came to 13 bases. CDR3 protein: CASSMAGGHQPQHF. DNA of the CDR3: TGTGCCAGCAGTATGGCAGGAGGGCATCAGCCCCAGCATTTT.

The rearrangement joins TRBV4-1 to TRBJ2-3; TRBD2 might be the D (7 bases). Germline CDR1 MGHRA, CDR2 YSYEKL. Trimming took 1 base from V and 2 from J, leaving 19 bases between them. This CDR3 region has 18 residues. Written as DNA, the CDR3 is TGCGCCAGCAGCCAAGTAGGATCCGGGGGGCGCTACACAGATACGCAGTATTTT. Its protein product is CASSQVGSGGRYTDTQYF.

The chain uses TRBV5-1 and TRBJ1-1; perhaps TRBD1 as D (6 bases). The CDR3 sequence is 14 residues long. CDR1 and CDR2 from the germline V gene are SGHRS and YFSETQ. Trimming pared 4 bases from V and 5 bases from J, leaving 15 bases between. DNA of the CDR3: TGCGCCAGCAGCCTACAGGGACCGGGGACTGAAGCTTTCTTT. Its translation: CASSLQGPGTEAFF. Supplemented by reference TRBV5-1 and TRBJ1-1, the full variable domain reads KAGVTQTPRYLIKTRGQQVTLSCSPISGHRSVSWYQQTPGQGLQFLFEYFSETQRNKGNFPGRFSGRQFSNSRSEMNVSTLELGDSALYLCASSLQGPGTEAFFGQGTRLTVV.

The J gene is TRBJ2-7, the V gene TRBV7-2, with a tentative D call TRBD1 (6 bases). CDR3 length: 14 amino acids. Germline loops: CDR1 SGHTA, CDR2 FQGNSA. Trimming pared 1 base from V and 4 bases from J, leaving 11 bases between. The CDR3 DNA sequence: TGTGCCAGCAGCTTAGACAGGGTAGGGTACGAGCAGTACTTC. Translating gives CASSLDRVGYEQYF.

This chain connects TRBV19 to TRBJ2-1; no clear D. This CDR3 region has 15 residues. Germline V gene sequence: CDR1 LNHDA, CDR2 SQIVND (reference sequence). Trimming pared 6 bases from V and 12 bases from J, leaving 24 bases between. CDR3 in DNA: TGTGCCAGTAGCCCTACCTCACTTGATTTAAGTAGGCAGTTCTTC. Protein product: CASSPTSLDLSRQFF.

The V and J genes are TRBV6-2 or TRBV6-3 and TRBJ1-2; 9 bases are a match to TRBD1. In germline, CDR1 is MNHEY, CDR2 SVGEGT. J lost 4 bases, V lost 5 bases, and 8 bases had no gene match. This CDR3 has 15 amino acids. CDR3 region: CASSPNTGQGYGYTF. In nucleotides, the CDR3 is TGTGCCAGCAGTCCAAACACGGGACAGGGCTATGGCTACACCTTC.

This chain joins TRBV27 and TRBJ1-1, with unresolved D. This CDR3 region has 16 residues. From germline, CDR1 is MNHEY and CDR2 SMNVEV (reference sequence). V was shortened by 5 bases and J by 0 bases, with 16 bases between the two germline ends. CDR3 residues: CASSPRGKFMNTEAFF. The CDR3 coding sequence is TGTGCCAGCAGTCCCCGGGGAAAATTCATGAACACTGAAGCTTTCTTT.